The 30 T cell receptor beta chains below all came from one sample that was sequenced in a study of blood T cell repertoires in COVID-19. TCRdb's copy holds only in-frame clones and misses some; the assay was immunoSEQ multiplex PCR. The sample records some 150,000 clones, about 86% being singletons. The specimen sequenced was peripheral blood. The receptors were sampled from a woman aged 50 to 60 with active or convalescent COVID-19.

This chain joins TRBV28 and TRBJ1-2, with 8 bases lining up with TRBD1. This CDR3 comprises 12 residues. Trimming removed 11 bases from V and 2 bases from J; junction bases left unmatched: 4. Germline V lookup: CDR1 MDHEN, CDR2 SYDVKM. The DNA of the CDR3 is TGTGCCTCAGCAGGGGGCAACTATGGCTACACCTTC. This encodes CASAGGNYGYTF.

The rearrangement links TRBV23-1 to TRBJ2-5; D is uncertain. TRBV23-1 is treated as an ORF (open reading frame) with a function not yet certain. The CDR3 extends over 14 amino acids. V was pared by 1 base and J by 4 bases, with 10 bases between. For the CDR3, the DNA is TGCGCCAGCAGTCAATTATCTCTAACAGAGACCCAGTACTTC. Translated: CASSQLSLTETQYF.

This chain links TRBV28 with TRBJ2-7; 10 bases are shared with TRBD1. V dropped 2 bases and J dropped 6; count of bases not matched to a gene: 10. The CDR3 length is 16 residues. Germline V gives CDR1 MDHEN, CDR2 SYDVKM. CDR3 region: CASSLGGTGEFGEQYF. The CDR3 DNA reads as TGTGCCAGCAGTTTAGGGGGGACAGGGGAGTTTGGCGAGCAGTACTTC.

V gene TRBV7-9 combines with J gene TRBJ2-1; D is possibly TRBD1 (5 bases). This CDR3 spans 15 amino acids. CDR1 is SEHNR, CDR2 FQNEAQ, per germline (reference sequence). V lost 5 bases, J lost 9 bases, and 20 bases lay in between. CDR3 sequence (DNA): TGTGCCAGCAGCCGCGTCTGGACAACCTACTCTGAGCAGTTCTTC. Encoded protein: CASSRVWTTYSEQFF.

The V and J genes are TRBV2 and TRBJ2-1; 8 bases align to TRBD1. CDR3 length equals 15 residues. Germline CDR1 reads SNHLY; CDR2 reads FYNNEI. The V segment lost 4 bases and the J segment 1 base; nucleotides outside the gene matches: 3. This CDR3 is CASSGQGASYNEQFF. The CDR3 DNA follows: TGTGCCAGCAGTGGGCAGGGGGCATCCTACAATGAGCAGTTCTTC.

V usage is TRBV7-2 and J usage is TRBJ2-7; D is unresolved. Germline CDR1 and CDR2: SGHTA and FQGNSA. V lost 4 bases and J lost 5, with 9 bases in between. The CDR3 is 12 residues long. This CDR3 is CASSSSSHEQYF. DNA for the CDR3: TGTGCCAGCAGCTCTTCTTCCCACGAGCAGTACTTC.

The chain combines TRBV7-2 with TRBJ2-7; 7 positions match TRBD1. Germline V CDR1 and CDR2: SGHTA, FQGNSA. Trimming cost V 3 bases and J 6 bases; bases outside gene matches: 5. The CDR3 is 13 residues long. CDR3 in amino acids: CASSFTGVGEQYF. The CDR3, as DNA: TGTGCCAGCAGCTTTACAGGGGTGGGCGAGCAGTACTTC.

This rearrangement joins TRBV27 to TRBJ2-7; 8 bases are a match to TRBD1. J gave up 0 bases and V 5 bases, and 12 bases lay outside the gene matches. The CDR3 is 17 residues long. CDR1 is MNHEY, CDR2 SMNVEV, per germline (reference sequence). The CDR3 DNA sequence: TGTGCCAGCAGTCCCGGCAGGGGGCTACCCTCCTCCTACGAGCAGTACTTC. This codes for CASSPGRGLPSSYEQYF.

CDR3 in amino acids: CASGMDRNTEAFF. CDR3 nucleotide sequence: TGTGCCAGCGGGATGGACAGGAACACTGAAGCTTTCTTT. This chain joins TRBV11-2 and TRBJ1-1; maybe TRBD1 (6 bases). The V and J ends lost 8 bases and 1 base respectively, with 11 bases between them. This CDR3 is built from 13 residues. Germline CDR1 is SGHAT and CDR2 is FQNNGV.

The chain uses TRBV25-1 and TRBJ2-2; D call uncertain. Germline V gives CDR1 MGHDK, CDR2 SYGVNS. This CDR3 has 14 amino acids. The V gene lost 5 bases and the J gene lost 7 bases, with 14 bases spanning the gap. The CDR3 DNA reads TGTGCCAGCAGTAAAATTGGAGCTGGCGGGGAGCTGTTTTTT. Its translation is CASSKIGAGGELFF. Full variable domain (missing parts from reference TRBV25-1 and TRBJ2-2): EADIYQTPRYLVIGTGKKITLECSQTMGHDKMYWYQQDPGMELHLIHYSYGVNSTEKGDLSSESTVSRIRTEHFPLTLESARPSHTSQYLCASSKIGAGGELFFGEGSRLTVL.

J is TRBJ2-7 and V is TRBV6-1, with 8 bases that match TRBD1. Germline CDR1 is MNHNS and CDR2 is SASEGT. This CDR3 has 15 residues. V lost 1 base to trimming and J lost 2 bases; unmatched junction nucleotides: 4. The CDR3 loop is CASSEEQGGPYEQYF. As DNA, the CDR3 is TGTGCCAGCAGTGAAGAACAGGGGGGCCCCTACGAGCAGTACTTC.

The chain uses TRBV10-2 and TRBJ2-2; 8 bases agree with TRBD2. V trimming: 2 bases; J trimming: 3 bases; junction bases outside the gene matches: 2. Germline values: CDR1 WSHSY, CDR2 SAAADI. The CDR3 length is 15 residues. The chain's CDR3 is CASSETGGDTGELFF. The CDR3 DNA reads TGCGCCAGCAGTGAGACGGGGGGGGACACCGGGGAGCTGTTTTTT.

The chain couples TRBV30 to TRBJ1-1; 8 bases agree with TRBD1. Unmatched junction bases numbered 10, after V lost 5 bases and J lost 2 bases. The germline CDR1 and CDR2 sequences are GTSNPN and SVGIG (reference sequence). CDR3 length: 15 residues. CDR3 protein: CAWDPPGQENTEAFF. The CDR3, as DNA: TGTGCCTGGGACCCCCCGGGACAGGAAAACACTGAAGCTTTCTTT.

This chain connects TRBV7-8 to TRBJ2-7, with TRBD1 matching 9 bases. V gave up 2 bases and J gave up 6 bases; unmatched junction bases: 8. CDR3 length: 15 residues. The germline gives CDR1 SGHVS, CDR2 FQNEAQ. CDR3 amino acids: CASSLHPGQGGEQYF. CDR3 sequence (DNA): TGTGCCAGCAGCTTACACCCGGGACAGGGAGGCGAGCAGTACTTC. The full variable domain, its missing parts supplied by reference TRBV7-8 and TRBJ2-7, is GAGVSQSPRYKVAKRGQDVALRCDPISGHVSLFWYQQALGQGPEFLTYFQNEAQLDKSGLPSDRFFAERPEGSVSTLKIQRTQQEDSAVYLCASSLHPGQGGEQYFGPGTRLTVT.

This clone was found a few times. This chain's CDR3 is CASSLNRIPAGELFF. The CDR3 nucleotides are TGTGCCAGCAGTCTAAACAGGATTCCCGCCGGGGAGCTGTTTTTT. The chain has TRBV27 and TRBJ2-2; the D gene is possibly TRBD1 (5 bases). The V end lost 5 bases, the J end lost 6 bases, and 16 bases lay between the germline ends. The germline V gene encodes CDR1 MNHEY and CDR2 SMNVEV (reference sequence). The CDR3 covers 15 residues.

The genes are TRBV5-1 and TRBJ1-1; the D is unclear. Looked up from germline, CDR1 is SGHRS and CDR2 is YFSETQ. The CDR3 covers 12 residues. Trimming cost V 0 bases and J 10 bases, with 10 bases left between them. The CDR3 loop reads CASSLDSFRAFF. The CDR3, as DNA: TGCGCCAGCAGCTTGGACAGCTTTCGAGCTTTCTTT. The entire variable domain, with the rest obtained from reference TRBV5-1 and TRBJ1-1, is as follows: KAGVTQTPRYLIKTRGQQVTLSCSPISGHRSVSWYQQTPGQGLQFLFEYFSETQRNKGNFPGRFSGRQFSNSRSEMNVSTLELGDSALYLCASSLDSFRAFFGQGTRLTVV.

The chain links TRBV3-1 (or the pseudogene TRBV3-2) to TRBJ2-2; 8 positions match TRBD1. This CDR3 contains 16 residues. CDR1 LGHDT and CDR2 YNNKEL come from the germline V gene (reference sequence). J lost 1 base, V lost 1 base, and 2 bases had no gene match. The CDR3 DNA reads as TGTGCCAGCAGCCAAGGGGACAGGAGGAACACCGGGGAGCTGTTTTTT. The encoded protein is CASSQGDRRNTGELFF.

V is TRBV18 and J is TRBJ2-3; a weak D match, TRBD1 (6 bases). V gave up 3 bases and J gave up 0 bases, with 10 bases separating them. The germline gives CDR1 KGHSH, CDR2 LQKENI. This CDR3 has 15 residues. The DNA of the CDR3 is TGTGCCAGCTCACCCAGGACAGCTAGCACAGATACGCAGTATTTT. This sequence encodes CASSPRTASTDTQYF.

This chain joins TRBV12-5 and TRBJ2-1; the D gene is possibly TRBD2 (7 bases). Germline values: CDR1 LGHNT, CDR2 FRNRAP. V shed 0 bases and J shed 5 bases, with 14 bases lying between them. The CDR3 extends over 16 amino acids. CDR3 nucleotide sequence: TGTGCTAGTGGTTTGGTGTCGGGGGGCAAAAACAATGAGCAGTTCTTC. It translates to CASGLVSGGKNNEQFF.

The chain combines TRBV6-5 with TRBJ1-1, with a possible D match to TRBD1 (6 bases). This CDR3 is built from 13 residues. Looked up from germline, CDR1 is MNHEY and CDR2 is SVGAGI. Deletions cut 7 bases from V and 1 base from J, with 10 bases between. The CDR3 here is CASTGQPNTEAFF. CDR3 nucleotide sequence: TGTGCCAGCACTGGACAGCCGAACACTGAAGCTTTCTTT.

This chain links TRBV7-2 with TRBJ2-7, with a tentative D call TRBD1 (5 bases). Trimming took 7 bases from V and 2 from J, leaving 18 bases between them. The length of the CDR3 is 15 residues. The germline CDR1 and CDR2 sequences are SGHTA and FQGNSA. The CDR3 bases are TGTGCCAGCACCCGGATCGACAGTGCGACCTACGAGCAGTACTTC. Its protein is CASTRIDSATYEQYF.

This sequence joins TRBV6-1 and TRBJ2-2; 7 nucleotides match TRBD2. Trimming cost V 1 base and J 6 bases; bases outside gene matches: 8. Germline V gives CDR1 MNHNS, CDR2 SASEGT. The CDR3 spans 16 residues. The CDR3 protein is CASSEGLGRGSGELFF. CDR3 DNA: TGTGCCAGCAGTGAAGGATTGGGGCGGGGGTCCGGGGAGCTGTTTTTT.

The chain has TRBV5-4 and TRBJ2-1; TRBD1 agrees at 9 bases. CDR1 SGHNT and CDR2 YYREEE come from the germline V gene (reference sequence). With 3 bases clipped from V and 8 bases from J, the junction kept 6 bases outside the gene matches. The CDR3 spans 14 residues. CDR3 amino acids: CASSYRTGADEQFF. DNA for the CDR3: TGTGCCAGCAGCTACAGGACAGGGGCCGATGAGCAGTTCTTC.

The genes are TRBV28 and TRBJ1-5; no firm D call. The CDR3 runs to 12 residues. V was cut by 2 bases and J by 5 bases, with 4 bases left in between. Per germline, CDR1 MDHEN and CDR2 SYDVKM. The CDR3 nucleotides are TGTGCCAGCAGTTTACCCTATCAGCCCCAGCATTTT. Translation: CASSLPYQPQHF.

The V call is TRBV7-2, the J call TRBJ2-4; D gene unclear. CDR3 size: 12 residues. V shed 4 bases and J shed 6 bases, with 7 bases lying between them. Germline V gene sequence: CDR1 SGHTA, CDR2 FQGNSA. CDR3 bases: TGTGCCAGCAGCTCCGTCGGAAACATTCAGTACTTC. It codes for CASSSVGNIQYF.

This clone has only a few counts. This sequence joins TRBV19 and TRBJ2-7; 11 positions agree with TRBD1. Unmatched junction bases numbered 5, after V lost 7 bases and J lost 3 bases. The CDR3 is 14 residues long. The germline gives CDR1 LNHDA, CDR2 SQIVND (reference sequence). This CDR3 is CASKRGTGGYEQYF. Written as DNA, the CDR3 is TGTGCCAGTAAACGGGGGACAGGGGGCTACGAGCAGTACTTC.

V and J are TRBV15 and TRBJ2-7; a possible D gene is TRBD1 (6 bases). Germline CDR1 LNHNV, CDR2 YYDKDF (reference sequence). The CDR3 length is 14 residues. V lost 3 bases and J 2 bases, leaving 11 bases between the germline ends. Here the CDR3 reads CATSRATGTYEQYF. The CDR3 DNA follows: TGTGCCACCAGCAGGGCAACAGGGACCTACGAGCAGTACTTC.

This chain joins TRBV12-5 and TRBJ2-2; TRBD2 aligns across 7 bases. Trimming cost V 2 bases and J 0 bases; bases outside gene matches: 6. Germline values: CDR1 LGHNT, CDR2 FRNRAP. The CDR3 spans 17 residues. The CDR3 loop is CASGLTSGTTNTGELFF. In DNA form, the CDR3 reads TGTGCTAGTGGTTTGACGTCGGGGACTACGAACACCGGGGAGCTGTTTTTT.

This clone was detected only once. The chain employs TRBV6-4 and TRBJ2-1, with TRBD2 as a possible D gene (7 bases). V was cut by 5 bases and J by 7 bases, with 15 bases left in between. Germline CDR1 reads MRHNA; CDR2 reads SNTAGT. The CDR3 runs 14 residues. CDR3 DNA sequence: TGTGCCAGCAGTCAAACGGGGGGCTGGAATGAGCAGTTCTTC. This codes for CASSQTGGWNEQFF.

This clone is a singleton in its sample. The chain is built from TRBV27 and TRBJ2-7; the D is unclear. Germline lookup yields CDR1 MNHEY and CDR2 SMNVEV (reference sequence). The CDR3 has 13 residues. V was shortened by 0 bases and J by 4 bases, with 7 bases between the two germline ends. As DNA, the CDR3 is TGTGCCAGCAGTTTATCGGCGAGGTACGAGCAGTACTTC. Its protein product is CASSLSARYEQYF.